These T cell receptor beta chains were read from a single sample in a study of molecular identifiers for immune sequencing clone quantification. TCRdb reanalysed the PCR reads using MiXCR and keeps one entry per CDR3 protein. The data hold 460,000 or so distinct CDR3 sequences, with less than 30% observed a single time. Material: naive CD8+ T cells from blood, with Jurkat cell RNA spiked in. These receptors were obtained from a human donor in good health. Some libraries in this study had Jurkat cell RNA spiked in. The CDR3 runs from the conserved cysteine through the conserved F or W. A D gene is named only where the DNA matches it firmly. For some rows the clone size is stated as once, few or many, or as a class when expanded; others skip it.

j_gene	abundance	d_gene	v_gene	len	CDR3nt	CDR3aa
TRBJ2-7	few	.	TRBV20-1	20	TGCAGTGCTAGGGATCCGCTTAGCCCTGGTCCCGGGTCTAGCGAGATCGGGCAGTACTTC	CSARDPLSPGPGSSEIGQYF
TRBJ2-5	.	TRBD1	TRBV7-9	13	TGTGCCAGCAGCTTACAAAATAGACAGGGAGTGTACTTC	CASSLQNRQGVYF
TRBJ2-1	many	TRBD2	TRBV29-1	15	TGCAGCGTTGAAGAGGGACTAGCGTCCTACAATGAGCAGTTCTTC	CSVEEGLASYNEQFF
TRBJ1-2	.	.	TRBV29-1	11	TGCAGCGTTCAAAGACCCAACGGCTACACCTTC	CSVQRPNGYTF
TRBJ1-2	many	TRBD1	TRBV2	13	TGTGCCAGCAGGGACAGGGTAAACTATGGCTACACCTTC	CASRDRVNYGYTF
TRBJ2-1	few	TRBD1	TRBV29-1	19	TGCAGCGTTGAGCCCGTGCAGGGGGCCTACGGCGTTGTTGACAATGAGCAGTTCTTC	CSVEPVQGAYGVVDNEQFF
TRBJ1-1	many	TRBD1	TRBV7-9	15	TGTGCCAGCAGCTTAGTTCAGGGGGCGAACACTGAAGCTTTCTTT	CASSLVQGANTEAFF
TRBJ1-1	few	.	TRBV7-9	13	TGTGCCAGCAGCTTTCCGAAGAACACTGAAGCTTTCTTT	CASSFPKNTEAFF
TRBJ1-5	once	TRBD1	TRBV6-2/TRBV6-3	15	TGTGCCAGCAGTTATGGGGACAGGACCCATCAGCCCCAGCATTTT	CASSYGDRTHQPQHF
TRBJ1-1	many	.	TRBV29-1	12	TGCAGCGATAACACAGGAGGCACTGAAGCTTTCTTT	CSDNTGGTEAFF
TRBJ2-7	few	TRBD2	TRBV5-6	17	TGTGCCAGCAGCTTGGAACTAGCGGGAGCAGTTAACTACGAGCAGTACTTC	CASSLELAGAVNYEQYF
TRBJ1-1	.	.	TRBV19	13	TGTGCCAGTAAGGTAGGGAGGAACACTGAAGCTTTCTTT	CASKVGRNTEAFF
TRBJ1-1	many	.	TRBV12-3/TRBV12-4	14	TGTGCCAGCAGTGGTTCAGGGATGAACACTGAAGCTTTCTTT	CASSGSGMNTEAFF
TRBJ1-1	few	.	TRBV4-1	18	TGCGCCAGCAGCCAAACCCCTGTGGGAGGACAGACGAACACTGAAGCTTTCTTT	CASSQTPVGGQTNTEAFF
TRBJ1-1	.	.	TRBV4-1	19	TGCGCCAGCAGCCATCCCACGACAGGAGAGACCACCATGAACACTGAAGCTTTCTTT	CASSHPTTGETTMNTEAFF
TRBJ2-2	.	.	TRBV20-1	14	TGCAGTGCCCACTCGACAGCGAACACCGGGGAGCTGTTTTTT	CSAHSTANTGELFF
TRBJ2-7	few	TRBD1	TRBV4-3	16	TGCGCCAGCAGCCAAGCCTGGACAGGGGTAACCTACGAGCAGTACTTC	CASSQAWTGVTYEQYF
TRBJ2-2	few	.	TRBV7-9	17	TGTGCCCACCCGAGGGAAGCGTGGGTGGGAGTGACCGGGGAGCTGTTTTTT	CAHPREAWVGVTGELFF